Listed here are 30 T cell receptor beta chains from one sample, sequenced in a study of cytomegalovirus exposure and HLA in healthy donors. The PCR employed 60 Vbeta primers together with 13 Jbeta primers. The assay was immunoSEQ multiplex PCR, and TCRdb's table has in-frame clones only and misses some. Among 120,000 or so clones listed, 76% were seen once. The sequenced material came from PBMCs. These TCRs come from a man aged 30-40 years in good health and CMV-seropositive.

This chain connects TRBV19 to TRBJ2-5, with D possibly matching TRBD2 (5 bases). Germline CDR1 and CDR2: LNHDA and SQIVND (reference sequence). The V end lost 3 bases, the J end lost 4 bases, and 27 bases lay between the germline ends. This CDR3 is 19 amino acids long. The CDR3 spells CASSIGSESNAYARETQYF. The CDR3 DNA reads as TGTGCCAGTAGTATTGGTAGCGAGTCTAACGCGTATGCACGAGAGACCCAGTACTTC. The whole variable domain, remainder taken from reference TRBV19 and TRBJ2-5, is DGGITQSPKYLFRKEGQNVTLSCEQNLNHDAMYWYRQDPGQGLRLIYYSQIVNDFQKGDIAEGYSVSREKKESFPLTVTSAQKNPTAFYLCASSIGSESNAYARETQYFGPGTRLLVL.

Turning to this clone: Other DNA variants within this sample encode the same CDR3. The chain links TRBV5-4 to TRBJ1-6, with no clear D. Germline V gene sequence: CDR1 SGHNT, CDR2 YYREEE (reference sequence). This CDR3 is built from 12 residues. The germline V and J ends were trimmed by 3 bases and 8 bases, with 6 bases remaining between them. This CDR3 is CASSSRDSPLHF. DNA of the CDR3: TGTGCCAGCAGCTCGCGGGATTCACCCCTCCACTTT.

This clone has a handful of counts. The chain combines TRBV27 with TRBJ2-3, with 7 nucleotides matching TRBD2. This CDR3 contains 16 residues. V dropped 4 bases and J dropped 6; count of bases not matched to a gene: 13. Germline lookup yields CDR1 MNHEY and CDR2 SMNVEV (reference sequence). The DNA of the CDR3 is TGTGCCAGCAGTTCCCCCCAGCGGGGTCCACAGGATACGCAGTATTTT. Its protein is CASSSPQRGPQDTQYF.

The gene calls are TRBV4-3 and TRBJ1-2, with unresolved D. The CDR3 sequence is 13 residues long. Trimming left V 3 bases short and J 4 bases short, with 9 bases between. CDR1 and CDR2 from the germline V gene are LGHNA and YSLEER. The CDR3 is CASSHNTGYGYTF. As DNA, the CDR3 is TGCGCCAGCAGCCACAATACCGGCTATGGCTACACCTTC.

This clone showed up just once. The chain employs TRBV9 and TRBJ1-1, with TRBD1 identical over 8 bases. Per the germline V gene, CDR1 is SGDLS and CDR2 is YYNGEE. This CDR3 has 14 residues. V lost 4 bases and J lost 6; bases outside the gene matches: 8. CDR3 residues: CASSRGQVGPEAFF. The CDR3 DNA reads TGTGCCAGCAGCAGGGGACAGGTGGGGCCTGAAGCTTTCTTT.

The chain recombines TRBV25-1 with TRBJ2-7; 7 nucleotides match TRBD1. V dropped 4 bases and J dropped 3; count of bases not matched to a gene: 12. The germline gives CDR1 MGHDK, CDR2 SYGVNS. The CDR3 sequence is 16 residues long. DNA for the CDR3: TGTGCCAGCAGTGCATATTCCGGGACAGCGAGCTACGAGCAGTACTTC. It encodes CASSAYSGTASYEQYF.

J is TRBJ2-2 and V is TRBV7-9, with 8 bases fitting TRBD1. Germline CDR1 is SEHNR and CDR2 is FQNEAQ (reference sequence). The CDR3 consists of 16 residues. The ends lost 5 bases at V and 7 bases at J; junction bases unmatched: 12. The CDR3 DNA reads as TGTGCCAGCAGCCCTCGGACAGGGTGGGGACTCGGGGAGCTGTTTTTT. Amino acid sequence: CASSPRTGWGLGELFF.

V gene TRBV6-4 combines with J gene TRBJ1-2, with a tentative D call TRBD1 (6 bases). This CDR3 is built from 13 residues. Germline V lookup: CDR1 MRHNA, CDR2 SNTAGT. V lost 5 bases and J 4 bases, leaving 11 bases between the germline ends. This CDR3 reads CASSTTGTYGYTF. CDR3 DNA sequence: TGTGCCAGCAGTACAACAGGGACCTATGGCTACACCTTC.

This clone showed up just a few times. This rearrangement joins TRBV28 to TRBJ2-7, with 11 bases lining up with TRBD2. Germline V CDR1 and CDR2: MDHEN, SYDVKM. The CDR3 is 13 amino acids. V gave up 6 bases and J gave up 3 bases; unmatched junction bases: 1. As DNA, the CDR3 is TGTGCCAGCAGGCTAGCGGGGGGCTACGAGCAGTACTTC. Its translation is CASRLAGGYEQYF. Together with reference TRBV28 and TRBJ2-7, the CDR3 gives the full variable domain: DVKVTQSSRYLVKRTGEKVFLECVQDMDHENMFWYRQDPGLGLRLIYFSYDVKMKEKGDIPEGYSVSREKKERFSLILESASTNQTSMYLCASRLAGGYEQYFGPGTRLTVT.

The CDR3 DNA follows: TGTGCCAGCAGCGGCGGCGTGGGAGAGACCCAGTACTTC. It codes for CASSGGVGETQYF. The V call is TRBV7-3, the J call TRBJ2-5; D gene uncertain. Germline lookup yields CDR1 SGHTA and CDR2 FQGTGA. The CDR3 length is 13 residues. Trimming removed 5 bases at V and 4 bases at J, with 11 bases between.

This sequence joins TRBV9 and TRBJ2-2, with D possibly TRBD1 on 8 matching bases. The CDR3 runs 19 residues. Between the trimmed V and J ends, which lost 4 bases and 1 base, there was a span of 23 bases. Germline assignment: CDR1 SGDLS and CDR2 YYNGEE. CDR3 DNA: TGTGCCAGCAGCCCTCCGGTTGGCGGGGGACAGGAGAACACCGGGGAGCTGTTTTTT. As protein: CASSPPVGGGQENTGELFF.

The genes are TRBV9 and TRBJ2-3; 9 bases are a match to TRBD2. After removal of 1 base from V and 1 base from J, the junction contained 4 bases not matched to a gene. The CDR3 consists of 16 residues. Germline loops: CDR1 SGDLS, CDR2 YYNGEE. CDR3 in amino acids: CASSVRERGGTDTQYF. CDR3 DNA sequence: TGTGCCAGCAGCGTACGAGAGCGGGGGGGCACAGATACGCAGTATTTT.

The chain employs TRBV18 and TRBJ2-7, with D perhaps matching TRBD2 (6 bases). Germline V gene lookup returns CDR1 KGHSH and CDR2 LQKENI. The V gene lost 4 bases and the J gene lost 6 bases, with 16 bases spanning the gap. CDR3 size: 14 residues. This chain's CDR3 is CASSRGDPDGEQYF. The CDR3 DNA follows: TGTGCCAGCTCACGCGGGGACCCCGACGGCGAGCAGTACTTC.

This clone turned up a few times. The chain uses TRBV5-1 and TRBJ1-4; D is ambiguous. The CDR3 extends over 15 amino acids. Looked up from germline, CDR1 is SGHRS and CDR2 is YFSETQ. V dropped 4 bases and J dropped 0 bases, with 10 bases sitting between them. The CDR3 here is CASSPAQATNEKLFF. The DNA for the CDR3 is TGCGCCAGCAGCCCCGCACAAGCAACTAATGAAAAACTGTTTTTT.

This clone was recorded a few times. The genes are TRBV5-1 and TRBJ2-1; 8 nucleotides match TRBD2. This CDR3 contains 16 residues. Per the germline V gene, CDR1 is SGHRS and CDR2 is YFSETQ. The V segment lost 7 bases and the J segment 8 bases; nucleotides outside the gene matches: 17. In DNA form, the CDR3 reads TGCGCCAGCGGGGCGGGAGGACTAGCTCTGAAGGATGAGCAGTTCTTC. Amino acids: CASGAGGLALKDEQFF.

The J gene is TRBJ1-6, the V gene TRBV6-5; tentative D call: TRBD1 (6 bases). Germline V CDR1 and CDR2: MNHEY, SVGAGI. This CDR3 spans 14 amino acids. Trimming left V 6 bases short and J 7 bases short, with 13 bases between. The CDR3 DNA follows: TGTGCCAGCAGCGCACAGGGAACGAATTCACCCCTCCACTTT. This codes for CASSAQGTNSPLHF.

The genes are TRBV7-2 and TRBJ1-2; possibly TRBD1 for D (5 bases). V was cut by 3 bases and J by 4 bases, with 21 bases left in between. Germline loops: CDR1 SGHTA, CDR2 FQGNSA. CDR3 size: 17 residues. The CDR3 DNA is TGTGCCAGCAGCTTCGGAACAGACAGTACCTTCTCCTATGGCTACACCTTC. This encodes CASSFGTDSTFSYGYTF.

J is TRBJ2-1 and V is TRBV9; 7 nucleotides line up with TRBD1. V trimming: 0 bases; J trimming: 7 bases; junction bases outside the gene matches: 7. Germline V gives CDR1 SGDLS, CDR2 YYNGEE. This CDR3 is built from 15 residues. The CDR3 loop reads CASSVGAGGSNEQFF. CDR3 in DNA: TGTGCCAGCAGCGTAGGGGCAGGGGGTTCGAATGAGCAGTTCTTC.

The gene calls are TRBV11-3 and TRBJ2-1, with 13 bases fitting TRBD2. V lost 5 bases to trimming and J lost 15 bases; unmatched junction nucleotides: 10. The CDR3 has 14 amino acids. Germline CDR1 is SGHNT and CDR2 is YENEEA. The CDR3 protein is CASSPGTSGAPAFF. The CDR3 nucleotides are TGTGCCAGCAGCCCCGGGACTAGCGGGGCACCGGCGTTCTTC. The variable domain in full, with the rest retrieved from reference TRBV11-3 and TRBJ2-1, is EAGVVQSPRYKIIEKKQPVAFWCNPISGHNTLYWYLQNLGQGPELLIRYENEEAVDDSQLPKDRFSAERLKGVDSTLKIQPAELGDSAVYLCASSPGTSGAPAFFGPGTRLTVL.

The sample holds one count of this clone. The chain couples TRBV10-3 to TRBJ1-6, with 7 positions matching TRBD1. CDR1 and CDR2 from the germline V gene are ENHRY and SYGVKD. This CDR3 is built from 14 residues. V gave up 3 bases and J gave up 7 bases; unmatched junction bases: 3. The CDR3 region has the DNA TGTGCCATCAGTGATAGGGGGCGGAATTCACCCCTCCACTTT. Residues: CAISDRGRNSPLHF.

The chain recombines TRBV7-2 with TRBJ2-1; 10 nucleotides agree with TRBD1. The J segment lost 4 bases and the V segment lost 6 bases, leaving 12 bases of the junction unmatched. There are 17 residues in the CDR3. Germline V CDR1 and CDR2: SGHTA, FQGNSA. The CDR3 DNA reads TGTGCCAGCAGTTTTTTCCCGGGACAGGGGATATACAATGAGCAGTTCTTC. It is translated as CASSFFPGQGIYNEQFF. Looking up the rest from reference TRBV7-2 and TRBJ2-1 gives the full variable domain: GAGVSQSPSNKVTEKGKDVELRCDPISGHTALYWYRQSLGQGLEFLIYFQGNSAPDKSGLPSDRFSAERTGGSVSTLTIQRTQQEDSAVYLCASSFFPGQGIYNEQFFGPGTRLTVL.

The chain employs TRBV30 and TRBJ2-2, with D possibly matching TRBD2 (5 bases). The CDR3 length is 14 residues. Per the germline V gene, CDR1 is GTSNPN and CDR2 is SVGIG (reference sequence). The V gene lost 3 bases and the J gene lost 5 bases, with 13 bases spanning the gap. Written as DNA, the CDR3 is TGTGCCTGGAGATACGGCGGCGGGACCGGGGAGCTGTTTTTT. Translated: CAWRYGGGTGELFF. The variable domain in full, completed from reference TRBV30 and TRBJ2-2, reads SQTIHQWPATLVQPVGSPLSLECTVEGTSNPNLYWYRQAAGRGLQLLFYSVGIGQISSEVPQNLSASRPQDRQFILSSKKLLLSDSGFYLCAWRYGGGTGELFFGEGSRLTVL.

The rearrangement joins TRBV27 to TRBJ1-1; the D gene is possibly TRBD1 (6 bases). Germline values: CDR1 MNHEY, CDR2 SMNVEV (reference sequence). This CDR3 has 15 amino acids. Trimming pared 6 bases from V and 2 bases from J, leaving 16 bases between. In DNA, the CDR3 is TGTGCCAGCAGGACTACGGACAGACTTAACACTGAAGCTTTCTTT. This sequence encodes CASRTTDRLNTEAFF.

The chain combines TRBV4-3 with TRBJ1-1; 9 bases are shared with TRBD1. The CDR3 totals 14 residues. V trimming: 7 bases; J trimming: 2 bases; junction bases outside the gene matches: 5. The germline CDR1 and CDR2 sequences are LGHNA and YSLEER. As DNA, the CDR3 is TGCGCCAGCACCCGGGACAGGGTTAACACTGAAGCTTTCTTT. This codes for CASTRDRVNTEAFF.

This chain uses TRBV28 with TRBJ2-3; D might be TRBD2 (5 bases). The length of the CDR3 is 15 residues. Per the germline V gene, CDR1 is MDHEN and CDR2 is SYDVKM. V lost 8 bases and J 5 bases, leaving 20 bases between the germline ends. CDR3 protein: CASHHPSPAVDTQYF. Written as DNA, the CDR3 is TGTGCCAGCCACCACCCTAGCCCGGCCGTAGATACGCAGTATTTT.

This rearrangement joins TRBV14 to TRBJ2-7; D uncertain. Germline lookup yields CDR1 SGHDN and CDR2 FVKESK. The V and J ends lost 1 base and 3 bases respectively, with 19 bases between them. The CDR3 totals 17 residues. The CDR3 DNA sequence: TGTGCCAGCAGCCAAGGCTCTGGGCCTTCTACCTTCTACGAGCAGTACTTC. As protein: CASSQGSGPSTFYEQYF.

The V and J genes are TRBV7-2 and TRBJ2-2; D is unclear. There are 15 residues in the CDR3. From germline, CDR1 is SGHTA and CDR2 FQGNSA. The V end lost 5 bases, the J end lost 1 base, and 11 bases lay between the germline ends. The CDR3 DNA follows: TGTGCCAGCAGCCGCGTCTCCGGGAACACCGGGGAGCTGTTTTTT. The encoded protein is CASSRVSGNTGELFF.

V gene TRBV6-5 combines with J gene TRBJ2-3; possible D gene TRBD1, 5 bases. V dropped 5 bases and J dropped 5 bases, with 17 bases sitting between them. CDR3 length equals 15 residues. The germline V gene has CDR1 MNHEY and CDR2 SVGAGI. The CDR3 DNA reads TGTGCCAGCAGTAACACCCCCCAGGGTGGAGATACGCAGTATTTT. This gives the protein CASSNTPQGGDTQYF.

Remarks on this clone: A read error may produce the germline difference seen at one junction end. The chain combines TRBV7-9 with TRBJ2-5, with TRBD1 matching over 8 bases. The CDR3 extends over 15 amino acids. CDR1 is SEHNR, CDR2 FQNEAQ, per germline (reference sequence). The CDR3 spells CSSSLSNRGEETQYF. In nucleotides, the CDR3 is TGTTCCAGCAGCTTAAGTAACAGGGGGGAAGAGACCCAGTACTTC.

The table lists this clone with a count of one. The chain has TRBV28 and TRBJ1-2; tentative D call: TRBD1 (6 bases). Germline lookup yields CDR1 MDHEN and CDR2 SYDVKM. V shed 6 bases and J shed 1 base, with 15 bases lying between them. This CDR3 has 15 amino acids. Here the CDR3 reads CASSPATDSNYGYTF. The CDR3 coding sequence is TGTGCCAGCAGCCCGGCGACGGACAGTAACTATGGCTACACCTTC.